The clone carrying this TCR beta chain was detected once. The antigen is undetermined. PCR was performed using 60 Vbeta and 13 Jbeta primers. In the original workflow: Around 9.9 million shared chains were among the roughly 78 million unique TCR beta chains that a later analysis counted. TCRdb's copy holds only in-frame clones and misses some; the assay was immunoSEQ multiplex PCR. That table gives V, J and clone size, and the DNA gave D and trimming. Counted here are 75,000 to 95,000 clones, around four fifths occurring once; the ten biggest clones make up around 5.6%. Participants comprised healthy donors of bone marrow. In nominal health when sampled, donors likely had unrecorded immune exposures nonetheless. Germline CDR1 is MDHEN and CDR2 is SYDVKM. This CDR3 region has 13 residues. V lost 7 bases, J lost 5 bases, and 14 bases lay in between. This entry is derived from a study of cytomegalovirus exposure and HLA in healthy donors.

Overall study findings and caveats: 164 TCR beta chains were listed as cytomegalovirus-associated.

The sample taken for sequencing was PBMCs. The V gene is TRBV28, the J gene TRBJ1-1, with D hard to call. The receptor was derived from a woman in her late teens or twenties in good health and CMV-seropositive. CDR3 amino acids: CASIPAVRTEAFF. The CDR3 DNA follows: TGTGCCAGCATTCCGGCAGTGAGGACTGAAGCTTTCTTT.